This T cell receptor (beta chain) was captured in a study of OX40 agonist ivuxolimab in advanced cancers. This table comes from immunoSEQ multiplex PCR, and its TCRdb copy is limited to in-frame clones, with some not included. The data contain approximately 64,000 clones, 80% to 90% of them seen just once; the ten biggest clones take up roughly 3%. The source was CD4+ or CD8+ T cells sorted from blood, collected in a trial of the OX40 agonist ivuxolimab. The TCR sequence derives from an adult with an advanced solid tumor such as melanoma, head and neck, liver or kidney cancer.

CDR3 bases: TGTGCCAGCAGCGAGGGACTAGCGGAAAATGAGCAGTTCTTC. Amino acid sequence: CASSEGLAENEQFF. This chain connects TRBV5-4 to TRBJ2-1, with 11 bases that match TRBD2. This CDR3 is 14 amino acids long. The germline V gene encodes CDR1 SGHNT and CDR2 YYREEE (reference sequence). Trimming at V came to 4 bases and at J to 7 bases, leaving 4 bases not matched to a gene.